What follows is one T cell receptor beta chain and its context. Its antigen is unidentified. Donors came from a validation cohort of fewer than 150 subjects, distinct from the first 666-subject cohort. TCRdb keeps only in-frame clones here, not all; method: immunoSEQ multiplex PCR. The table lists under 200,000 clones, 86% of them singletons. The germline V gene encodes CDR1 SGHTA and CDR2 FQGNSA. V gave up 5 bases and J gave up 0 bases, with 11 bases separating them. The CDR3 contains 14 residues. This sample is part of a study of cytomegalovirus exposure and HLA in healthy donors. For the study at large: In a later analysis, the roughly 120 validation repertoires were reported to have used the same platform as the approximately 670 first-cohort repertoires.

Study findings and constraints: The authors confirmed in vitro that three CMV-associated chains were specific for CMV antigens. Published work reported that the classifier diagnosed cytomegalovirus status with high specificity and sensitivity.

This chain uses TRBV7-2 with TRBJ2-7; D uncertain. The source is a woman aged 30 to 39 in good health and CMV-seronegative. Material for sequencing was PBMCs. This CDR3 reads CASSPSHSSYEQYF. The CDR3 DNA is TGTGCCAGCAGCCCATCTCACAGCTCCTACGAGCAGTACTTC.